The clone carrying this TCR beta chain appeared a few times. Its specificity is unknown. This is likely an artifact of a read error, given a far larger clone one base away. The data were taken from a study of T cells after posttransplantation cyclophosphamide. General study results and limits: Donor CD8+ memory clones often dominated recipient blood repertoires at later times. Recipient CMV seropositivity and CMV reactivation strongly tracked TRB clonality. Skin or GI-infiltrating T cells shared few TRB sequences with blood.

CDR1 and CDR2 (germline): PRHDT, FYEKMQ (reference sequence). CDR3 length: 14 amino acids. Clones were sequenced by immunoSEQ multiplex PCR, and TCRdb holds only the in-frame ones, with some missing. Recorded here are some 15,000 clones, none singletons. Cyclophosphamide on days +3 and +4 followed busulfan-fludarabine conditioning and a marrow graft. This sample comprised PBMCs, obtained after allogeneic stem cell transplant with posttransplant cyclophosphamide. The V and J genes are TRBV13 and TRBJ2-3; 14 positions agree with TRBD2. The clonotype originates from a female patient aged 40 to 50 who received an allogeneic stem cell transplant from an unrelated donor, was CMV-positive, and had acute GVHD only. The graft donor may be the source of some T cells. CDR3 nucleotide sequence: TGTGTCAGCAGCGGACTAGCGGGAGGAGATACGCAGTATTTT. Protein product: CVSSGLAGGDTQYF. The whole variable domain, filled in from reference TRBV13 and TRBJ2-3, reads AAGVIQSPRHLIKEKRETATLKCYPIPRHDTVYWYQQGPGQDPQFLISFYEKMQSDKGSIPDRFSAQQFSDYHSELNMSSLELGDSALYFCVSSGLAGGDTQYFGPGTRLTVL.